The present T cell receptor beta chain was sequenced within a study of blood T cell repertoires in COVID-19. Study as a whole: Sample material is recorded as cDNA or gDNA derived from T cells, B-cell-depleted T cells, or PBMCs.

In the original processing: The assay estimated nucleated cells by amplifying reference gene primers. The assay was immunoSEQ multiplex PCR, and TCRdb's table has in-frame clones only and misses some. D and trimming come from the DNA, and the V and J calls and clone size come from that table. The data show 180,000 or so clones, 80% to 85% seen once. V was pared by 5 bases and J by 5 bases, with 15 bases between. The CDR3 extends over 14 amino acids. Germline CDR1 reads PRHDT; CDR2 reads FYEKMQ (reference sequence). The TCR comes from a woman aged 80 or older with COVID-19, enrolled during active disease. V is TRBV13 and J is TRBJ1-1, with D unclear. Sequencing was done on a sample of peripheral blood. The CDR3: CASSEVGPGTEAFF. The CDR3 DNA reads TGTGCCAGCAGCGAGGTAGGTCCGGGGACTGAAGCTTTCTTT.